A selection of T cell receptor beta chains follows, all from one sample in a study of cytomegalovirus exposure and HLA in healthy donors. Using immunoSEQ multiplex PCR, the repertoire was profiled, and TCRdb retains in-frame clones only, with some absent. The data contain tens of thousands of clones, roughly 65% of them singletons. Sequencing input: PBMCs. These receptors were obtained from a male donor in good health and CMV-seropositive. Both conserved end residues are part of each CDR3. Fields, in order: J gene, V gene, D gene, clone size, CDR3 protein, CDR3 DNA. D genes are given only for firm matches. Clone sizes are given selectively: once, few, many, or a class where the clone is expanded.

j_call: TRBJ2-3; v_call: TRBV11-2; d_call: TRBD1; clone_size: -; cdr3_aa: CASSHPGQEGNF; cdr3_nt: TGTGCCAGCAGCCACCCGGGACAGGAGGGAAATTTT
j_call: TRBJ1-1; v_call: TRBV5-6; d_call: TRBD1; clone_size: -; cdr3_aa: CASSWGTGTYTEAFF; cdr3_nt: TGTGCCAGCAGCTGGGGGACAGGGACCTACACTGAAGCTTTCTTT
j_call: TRBJ2-1; v_call: TRBV4-1; d_call: TRBD1; clone_size: -; cdr3_aa: CASSQDPGRGSYNEQFF; cdr3_nt: TGCGCCAGCAGCCAAGATCCGGGCAGGGGGTCCTACAATGAGCAGTTCTTC
j_call: TRBJ2-5; v_call: TRBV11-3; d_call: -; clone_size: -; cdr3_aa: CASSLGGGEETQYF; cdr3_nt: TGTGCCAGCAGCTTAGGGGGGGGCGAGGAGACCCAGTACTTC
j_call: TRBJ2-5; v_call: TRBV6-6; d_call: -; clone_size: few; cdr3_aa: CASSDLGQGETQYF; cdr3_nt: TGTGCCAGCAGCGACTTGGGGCAGGGGGAGACCCAGTACTTC
j_call: TRBJ1-4; v_call: TRBV4-1; d_call: -; clone_size: once; cdr3_aa: CASSQDWFQINENEKLFF; cdr3_nt: TGCGCCAGCAGCCAAGATTGGTTTCAGATCAACGAAAATGAAAAACTGTTTTTT
j_call: TRBJ2-7; v_call: TRBV7-2; d_call: TRBD2; clone_size: -; cdr3_aa: CASRVPSGRAYEQYF; cdr3_nt: TGTGCCAGCAGGGTACCAAGCGGGAGGGCCTACGAGCAGTACTTC
j_call: TRBJ1-1; v_call: TRBV5-1; d_call: -; clone_size: -; cdr3_aa: CASSLRGNTEAFF; cdr3_nt: TGCGCCAGCAGCTTGAGGGGGAACACTGAAGCTTTCTTT
j_call: TRBJ1-2; v_call: TRBV6-5; d_call: TRBD1; clone_size: -; cdr3_aa: CASSRTGGEYGYTF; cdr3_nt: TGTGCCAGCAGCCGGACAGGGGGCGAATATGGCTACACCTTC
j_call: TRBJ2-1; v_call: TRBV19; d_call: -; clone_size: -; cdr3_aa: CASSIGGYSYNEQFF; cdr3_nt: TGTGCCAGTAGTATAGGGGGCTACTCCTACAATGAGCAGTTCTTC
j_call: TRBJ2-1; v_call: TRBV2; d_call: TRBD2; clone_size: few; cdr3_aa: CASSLMGLAGDGEQFF; cdr3_nt: TGTGCCAGCAGCTTAATGGGACTAGCGGGAGACGGTGAGCAGTTCTTC
j_call: TRBJ1-4; v_call: TRBV9; d_call: -; clone_size: -; cdr3_aa: CASSANQGKLFF; cdr3_nt: TGTGCCAGCAGCGCAAACCAGGGAAAACTGTTTTTT
j_call: TRBJ2-7; v_call: TRBV5-6; d_call: TRBD1; clone_size: -; cdr3_aa: CASSLGDRDYEQYF; cdr3_nt: TGTGCCAGCAGCTTGGGGGACAGGGACTACGAGCAGTACTTC
j_call: TRBJ1-2; v_call: TRBV4-3; d_call: -; clone_size: -; cdr3_aa: CASSQEFDPGGGGYTF; cdr3_nt: TGCGCCAGCAGCCAAGAGTTTGACCCCGGGGGAGGAGGCTACACCTTC
j_call: TRBJ1-1; v_call: TRBV7-2; d_call: -; clone_size: -; cdr3_aa: CASSSWAGQNEAFF; cdr3_nt: TGTGCCAGCAGCTCTTGGGCAGGGCAAAATGAAGCTTTCTTT
j_call: TRBJ2-7; v_call: TRBV27; d_call: TRBD1; clone_size: -; cdr3_aa: CASARDSTYEQYF; cdr3_nt: TGTGCCAGCGCGAGGGACAGTACCTACGAGCAGTACTTC
j_call: TRBJ2-3; v_call: TRBV7-9; d_call: -; clone_size: few; cdr3_aa: CARQGSTDTQYF; cdr3_nt: TGTGCCAGACAGGGAAGCACAGATACGCAGTATTTT